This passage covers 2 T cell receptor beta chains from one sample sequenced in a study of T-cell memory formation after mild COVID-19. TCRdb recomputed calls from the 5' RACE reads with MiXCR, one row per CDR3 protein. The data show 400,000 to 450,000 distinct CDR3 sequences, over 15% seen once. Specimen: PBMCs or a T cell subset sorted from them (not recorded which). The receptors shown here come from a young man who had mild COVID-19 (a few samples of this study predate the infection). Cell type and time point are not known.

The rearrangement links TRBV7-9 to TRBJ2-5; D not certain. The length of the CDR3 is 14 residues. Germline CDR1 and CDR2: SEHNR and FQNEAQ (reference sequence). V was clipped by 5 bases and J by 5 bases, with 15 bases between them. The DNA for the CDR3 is TGTGCCAGCAGCCGGACGTGGGGTATGGAGACCCAGTACTTC. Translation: CASSRTWGMETQYF.

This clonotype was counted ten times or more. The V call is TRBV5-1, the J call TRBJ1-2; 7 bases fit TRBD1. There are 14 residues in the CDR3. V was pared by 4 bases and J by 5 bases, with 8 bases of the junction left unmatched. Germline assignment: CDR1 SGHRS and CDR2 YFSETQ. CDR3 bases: TGCGCCAGCAGCCCGGACAGGCGGACTTATGGCTACACCTTC. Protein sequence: CASSPDRRTYGYTF.